Presented here are 8 T cell receptor beta chains from one specimen sequenced in a study of T cells after yellow fever vaccination. One entry per CDR3 protein results from TCRdb running MiXCR on the 5' RACE reads. This repertoire shows more than 300,000 distinct CDR3 sequences, about 11% found once; its top ten account for 3% to 4%. The sequences come from CD4+ T cells sorted from PBMCs, collected 45 days after the yellow fever booster vaccination. Source of these receptors: a man between 18 and 35 years old who received the YFV17D yellow fever vaccine.

This clonotype was counted a few times. V usage is TRBV4-2 and J usage is TRBJ2-6, with D unresolved. CDR1 is LGHNA, CDR2 YNFKEQ, per germline. The CDR3 consists of 18 residues. Trimming took off 0 bases at V and 2 bases at J, with 14 bases between the two ends. This CDR3 is CASSQEIWASAGANVLTF. DNA of the CDR3: TGTGCCAGCAGCCAAGAGATTTGGGCCTCGGCTGGGGCCAACGTCCTGACTTTC.

The rearrangement uses TRBV5-1 and TRBJ2-3; D is undetermined. The V gene lost 2 bases and the J gene lost 0 bases, with 7 bases spanning the gap. Germline V lookup: CDR1 SGHRS, CDR2 YFSETQ. This CDR3 contains 14 residues. For the CDR3, the DNA is TGCGCCAGCAGCTTTCGGTACAGCACAGATACGCAGTATTTT. Translating gives CASSFRYSTDTQYF.

This clonotype occurred many times. The chain has TRBV18 and TRBJ2-7; TRBD1 matches 7 bases. The CDR3 runs 12 residues. Germline V gene data show CDR1 as KGHSH and CDR2 as LQKENI. V shed 3 bases and J 5 bases; nucleotides not matched to a gene: 1. CDR3 loop: CASSPQGDEQYF. In nucleotides, the CDR3 is TGTGCCAGCTCACCCCAGGGGGACGAGCAGTACTTC.

The table lists this clonotype with many counts. V gene TRBV4-3 combines with J gene TRBJ2-6; D is uncertain. Germline values: CDR1 LGHNA, CDR2 YSLEER. The CDR3 covers 15 residues. Between the trimmed V and J ends, which lost 1 base and 2 bases, there was a span of 6 bases. CDR3 amino acids: CASSQVGTGANVLTF. CDR3 nucleotides: TGCGCCAGCAGCCAAGTAGGGACTGGGGCCAACGTCCTGACTTTC.

This clonotype has more than one count but fewer than ten. In DNA, the CDR3 is TGTGCCAGCAGCCCCGACCAGGGGAATCACGGGGAGCTGTTTTTT. Translating it yields CASSPDQGNHGELFF. This sequence joins TRBV7-3 and TRBJ2-2, with D perhaps TRBD1 (6 bases). Trimming left V 5 bases short and J 7 bases short, with 17 bases between. The CDR3 has 15 amino acids. Germline-derived CDR1 and CDR2 are SGHTA and FQGTGA. The full variable domain, completed using reference TRBV7-3 and TRBJ2-2, is GAGVSQTPSNKVTEKGKYVELRCDPISGHTALYWYRQSLGQGPEFLIYFQGTGAADDSGLPNDRFFAVRPEGSVSTLKIQRTERGDSAVYLCASSPDQGNHGELFFGEGSRLTVL.

The chain is built from TRBV5-5 and TRBJ1-2; TRBD1 matches at 10 bases. Germline values: CDR1 SGHKS, CDR2 YYEKEE (reference sequence). This CDR3 has 15 amino acids. The V segment lost 4 bases and the J segment 6 bases; nucleotides outside the gene matches: 9. The CDR3 reads CASSLMGQGRNGYTF. The CDR3 coding sequence is TGTGCCAGCAGCCTGATGGGACAGGGGAGGAATGGCTACACCTTC.

The rearrangement joins TRBV7-2 to TRBJ1-1; 8 bases match TRBD1. CDR1 is SGHTA, CDR2 FQGNSA, per germline. V lost 4 bases, J lost 2 bases, and 6 bases stayed unmatched. CDR3 length equals 15 residues. The CDR3 region is CASSYRQGSNTEAFF. The CDR3 DNA reads TGTGCCAGCAGCTATAGACAGGGGTCAAACACTGAAGCTTTCTTT.

The rearrangement links TRBV6-1 to TRBJ1-1; D not resolved. Germline V gene sequence: CDR1 MNHNS, CDR2 SASEGT. V was trimmed by 7 bases and J by 1 base, leaving 10 bases between them. The CDR3 is 13 amino acids. DNA for the CDR3: TGTGCCAGCAAGATGGAGCGGAACACTGAAGCTTTCTTT. It yields the protein CASKMERNTEAFF.